What follows are 11 T cell receptor beta chains derived from one specimen sequenced in a study of blood T cell repertoires in COVID-19. This table comes from immunoSEQ multiplex PCR, and its TCRdb copy is limited to in-frame clones, with some not included. The sample consists of 250,000 to 300,000 clones, roughly 90% of them appearing once. Sequences were obtained from PBMCs or T cells enriched from blood (not recorded which). Source of these receptors: a woman aged 40 to 50 who had recovered from COVID-19.

The chain uses TRBV29-1 and TRBJ1-4; tentative D call: TRBD1 (6 bases). From germline, CDR1 is SQVTM and CDR2 ANQGSEA. The CDR3 runs 16 residues. V gave up 4 bases and J gave up 2 bases, with 17 bases separating them. The DNA for the CDR3 is TGCAGCGTTGCGGGGCCAGGGGAGACGACTAATGAAAAACTGTTTTTT. Translating it yields CSVAGPGETTNEKLFF.

The chain has TRBV5-5 and TRBJ2-3; D unresolved. The CDR3 totals 16 residues. Germline loops: CDR1 SGHKS, CDR2 YYEKEE (reference sequence). V gave up 1 base and J gave up 0 bases, with 12 bases separating them. DNA of the CDR3: TGTGCCAGCAGCTTGCAACTGAAGACTAGCACAGATACGCAGTATTTT. It is translated as CASSLQLKTSTDTQYF.

For this clone: In the same sample, other DNA sequences code for this CDR3. V and J are TRBV12-3 or TRBV12-4 and TRBJ1-4, with D unresolved. This CDR3 region has 12 residues. Deletions cut 6 bases from V and 4 bases from J, with 6 bases between. This chain's CDR3 is CASSPLNEKLFF. The CDR3 bases are TGTGCCAGCAGCCCCCTTAATGAAAAACTGTTTTTT.

The rearrangement links TRBV10-3 to TRBJ1-4, with unresolved D. V dropped 3 bases and J dropped 10 bases, with 9 bases sitting between them. The germline gives CDR1 ENHRY, CDR2 SYGVKD. CDR3 length: 12 amino acids. In DNA form, the CDR3 reads TGTGCCATCAGTGAAACAGAGGGAAAACTGTTTTTT. It encodes CAISETEGKLFF.

The gene calls are TRBV29-1 and TRBJ1-1; D is unclear. The CDR3 is 10 residues long. Germline V gives CDR1 SQVTM, CDR2 ANQGSEA. V lost 7 bases and J 0 bases, leaving 3 bases between the germline ends. In nucleotides, the CDR3 is TGCAGCGCCTTGAACACTGAAGCTTTCTTT. Its translation: CSALNTEAFF.

The V gene is TRBV9, the J gene TRBJ2-7; 10 nucleotides align to TRBD2. Germline V lookup: CDR1 SGDLS, CDR2 YYNGEE. With 0 bases clipped from V and 7 bases from J, the junction kept 10 bases outside the gene matches. The CDR3 runs 16 residues. CDR3 sequence reads: CASSVGLAGAPREQYF. The CDR3 DNA is TGTGCCAGCAGCGTAGGGCTAGCGGGAGCCCCGAGGGAGCAGTACTTC.

The rearrangement links TRBV2 to TRBJ2-1; 12 bases match TRBD2. J lost 8 bases, V lost 3 bases, and 5 bases had no gene match. Germline loops: CDR1 SNHLY, CDR2 FYNNEI. The CDR3 length is 15 residues. This CDR3 reads CASSETSGRGDEQFF. The CDR3 nucleotides are TGTGCCAGCAGTGAGACTAGCGGGAGAGGCGATGAGCAGTTCTTC.

A single count supports this clone. The chain is built from TRBV19 and TRBJ1-2; weak D call: TRBD1 (5 bases). Between the trimmed V and J ends, which lost 0 bases and 2 bases, there was a span of 13 bases. The CDR3 sequence is 16 residues long. Germline V gene sequence: CDR1 LNHDA, CDR2 SQIVND (reference sequence). As DNA, the CDR3 is TGTGCCAGTAGTATAGAAGGGGTACGGATGAACTATGGCTACACCTTC. Protein product: CASSIEGVRMNYGYTF.

This chain links TRBV28 with TRBJ1-3; D unclear. The V end lost 5 bases, the J end lost 0 bases, and 14 bases lay between the germline ends. In germline, CDR1 is MDHEN, CDR2 SYDVKM. The CDR3 contains 16 residues. The CDR3: CASSIPGPSSGNTIYF. CDR3 nucleotide sequence: TGTGCCAGCAGTATCCCTGGGCCGAGCTCTGGAAACACCATATATTTT.

The V gene is TRBV21-1, the J gene TRBJ2-2; TRBD2 reflects the table's D call only, with no check against the DNA. TRBV21-1 is a known pseudogene. The CDR3 is made up of 18 amino acids. CDR3: CASSKKLWTSGNTGELFF. The CDR3 DNA reads TGTGCCAGCAGCAAAAAACTCTGGACTAGCGGTAACACCGGGGAGCTGTTTTTT.

This chain links TRBV29-1 with TRBJ2-7; no reliable D call. The V gene's germline CDR1 is SQVTM and CDR2 ANQGSEA. The CDR3 loop spans 10 amino acids. Trimming took 6 bases from V and 4 from J, leaving 7 bases between them. The CDR3 loop is CSVLEYEQYF. CDR3 DNA: TGCAGCGTCTTAGAGTACGAGCAGTACTTC.